This T cell receptor (beta chain) was recovered during a study of T cells in localized non-small cell lung cancer. Study-level points and caveats: Sequencing involved a lone tumor region, leaving heterogeneity possible.

As for this clone: Antigen unknown.

The assay was immunoSEQ multiplex PCR, and TCRdb's table has in-frame clones only and misses some. The top ten clones hold more than 25% of a sample with over 20,000 clones, 70% to 90% of them seen once. CDR1 and CDR2 (germline): SGDLS, YYNGEE. The CDR3 loop spans 14 amino acids. Trimming cost V 4 bases and J 0 bases, with 7 bases left between them. The clonotype was recovered from a male donor older than 55 with stage II lung adenocarcinoma. The V gene is TRBV9, the J gene TRBJ2-2, with D unresolved. The sequencing used peripheral blood mononuclear cells, collected before any cancer treatment. Here the CDR3 DNA reads TGTGCCAGCAGCCCCAGCACGAACACCGGGGAGCTGTTTTTT. Amino acids: CASSPSTNTGELFF.